The T cell receptor beta chain under discussion was sequenced for a study of beta chain features in type 1 diabetes. As regards this clone: What it binds is not known. At the DNA level, this CDR3 is encoded by other sequences in the same sample as well.

What was sequenced were expressed TCRB transcripts, since all of the isolated RNA had been reverse transcribed. Sequencing was performed with immunoSEQ multiplex PCR; in TCRdb, only in-frame clones are kept and a portion is missing. The sample yields over 600,000 clones, around 12% seen once. Study-wide points: Cells carrying high TCR expression could end up over-represented when cDNA is sequenced. TCRB CDR3s from Type 1 diabetes patients were moderately but significantly shorter in all four CD4+ subsets.

V lost 2 bases and J 4 bases, leaving 2 bases between the germline ends. The CDR3 is 11 amino acids. CDR1 and CDR2 from the germline V gene are DFQATT and SNEGSKA (reference sequence). The material sequenced was naive CD4+ T cells from blood. The TCR comes from a man younger than 40 with type 1 diabetes. J is TRBJ2-2 and V is TRBV20-1; D is unclear. This CDR3 is CSARSTGELFF. As DNA, the CDR3 is TGCAGTGCTAGAAGCACCGGGGAGCTGTTTTTT.